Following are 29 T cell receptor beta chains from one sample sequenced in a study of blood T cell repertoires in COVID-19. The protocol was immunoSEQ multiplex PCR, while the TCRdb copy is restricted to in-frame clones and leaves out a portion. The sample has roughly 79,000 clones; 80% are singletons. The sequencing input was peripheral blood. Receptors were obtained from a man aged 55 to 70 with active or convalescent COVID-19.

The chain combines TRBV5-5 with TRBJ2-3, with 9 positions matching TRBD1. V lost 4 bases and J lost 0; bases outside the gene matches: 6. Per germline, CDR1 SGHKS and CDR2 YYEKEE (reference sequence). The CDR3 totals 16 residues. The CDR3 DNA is TGTGCCAGCAGCGCAGCGACAGGGGGAAGCACAGATACGCAGTATTTT. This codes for CASSAATGGSTDTQYF.

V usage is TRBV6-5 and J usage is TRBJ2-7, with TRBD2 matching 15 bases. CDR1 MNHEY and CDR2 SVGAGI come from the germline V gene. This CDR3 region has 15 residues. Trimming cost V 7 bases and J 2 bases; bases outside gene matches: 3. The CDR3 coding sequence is TGTGCCAGCACTGGACTAGCGGGGGGGGCCTACGAGCAGTACTTC. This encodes CASTGLAGGAYEQYF.

The CDR3 is CASRRLAGGETQYF. CDR3 DNA: TGTGCCAGCAGGCGACTAGCGGGGGGTGAGACCCAGTACTTC. The chain joins TRBV6-5 to TRBJ2-5; 13 positions match TRBD2. CDR3 length: 14 amino acids. With V trimmed by 6 bases and J by 5 bases, 3 bases remained unmatched. Germline V gene lookup returns CDR1 MNHEY and CDR2 SVGAGI.

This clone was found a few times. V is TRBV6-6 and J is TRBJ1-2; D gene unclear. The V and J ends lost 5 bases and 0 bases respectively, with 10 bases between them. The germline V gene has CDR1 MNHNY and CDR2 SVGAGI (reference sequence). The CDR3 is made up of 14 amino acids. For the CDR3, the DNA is TGTGCCAGCAGTCCGATAGTAGCTAACTATGGCTACACCTTC. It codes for CASSPIVANYGYTF.

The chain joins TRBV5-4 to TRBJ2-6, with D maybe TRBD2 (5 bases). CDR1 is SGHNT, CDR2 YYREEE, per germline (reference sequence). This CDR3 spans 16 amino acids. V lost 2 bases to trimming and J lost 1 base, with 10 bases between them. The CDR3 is CASSLSGMSGANVLTF. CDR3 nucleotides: TGTGCCAGCAGCTTATCCGGGATGTCTGGGGCCAACGTCCTGACTTTC.

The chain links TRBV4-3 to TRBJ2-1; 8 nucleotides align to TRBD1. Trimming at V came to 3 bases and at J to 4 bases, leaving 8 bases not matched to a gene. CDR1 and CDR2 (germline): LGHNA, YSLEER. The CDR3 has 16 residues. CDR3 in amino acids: CASSHTQGAGYNEQFF. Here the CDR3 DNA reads TGCGCCAGCAGCCATACGCAGGGGGCAGGGTACAATGAGCAGTTCTTC.

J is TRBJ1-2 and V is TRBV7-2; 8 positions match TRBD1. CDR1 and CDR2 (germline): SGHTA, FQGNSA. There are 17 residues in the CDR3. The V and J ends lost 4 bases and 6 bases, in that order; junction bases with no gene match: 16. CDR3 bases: TGTGCCAGCAGCTCCCAGATGACAGGGGCATCTATGGATGGCTACACCTTC. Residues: CASSSQMTGASMDGYTF.

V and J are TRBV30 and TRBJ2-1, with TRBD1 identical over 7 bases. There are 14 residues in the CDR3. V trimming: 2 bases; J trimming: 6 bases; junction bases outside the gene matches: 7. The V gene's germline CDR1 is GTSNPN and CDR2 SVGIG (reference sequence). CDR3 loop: CAWSRGGAVNEQFF. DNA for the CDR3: TGTGCCTGGAGTCGAGGGGGCGCGGTCAATGAGCAGTTCTTC. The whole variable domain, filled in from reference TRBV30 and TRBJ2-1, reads SQTIHQWPATLVQPVGSPLSLECTVEGTSNPNLYWYRQAAGRGLQLLFYSVGIGQISSEVPQNLSASRPQDRQFILSSKKLLLSDSGFYLCAWSRGGAVNEQFFGPGTRLTVL.

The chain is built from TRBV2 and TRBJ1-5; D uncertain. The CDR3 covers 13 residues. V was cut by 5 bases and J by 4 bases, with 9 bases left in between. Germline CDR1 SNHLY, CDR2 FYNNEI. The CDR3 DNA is TGTGCCAGCAGTCCCACGCAGAATCAGCCCCAGCATTTT. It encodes CASSPTQNQPQHF.

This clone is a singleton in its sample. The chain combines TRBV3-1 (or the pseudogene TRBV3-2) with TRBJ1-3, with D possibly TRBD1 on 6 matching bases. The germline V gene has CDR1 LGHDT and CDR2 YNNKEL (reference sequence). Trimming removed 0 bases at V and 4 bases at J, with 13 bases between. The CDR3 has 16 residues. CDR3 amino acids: CASSQEFTGFGNTIYF. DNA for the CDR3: TGTGCCAGCAGCCAAGAGTTCACAGGGTTCGGAAACACCATATATTTT.

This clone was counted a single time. The CDR3 DNA reads as TGTGCCAGCAGCGCCACCCGGGACTTCTATGGCTACACCTTC. Translating it yields CASSATRDFYGYTF. The gene calls are TRBV7-9 and TRBJ1-2, with a possible D match to TRBD1 (5 bases). Germline loops: CDR1 SEHNR, CDR2 FQNEAQ (reference sequence). V was clipped by 5 bases and J by 4 bases, with 14 bases between them. The CDR3 has 14 residues.

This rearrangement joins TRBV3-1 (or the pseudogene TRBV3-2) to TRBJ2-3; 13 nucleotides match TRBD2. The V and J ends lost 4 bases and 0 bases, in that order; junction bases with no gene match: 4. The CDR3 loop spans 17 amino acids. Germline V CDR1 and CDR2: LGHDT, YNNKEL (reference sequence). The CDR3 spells CASSPTSGGSSTDTQYF. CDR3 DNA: TGTGCCAGCAGCCCGACTAGCGGGGGGTCTAGCACAGATACGCAGTATTTT.

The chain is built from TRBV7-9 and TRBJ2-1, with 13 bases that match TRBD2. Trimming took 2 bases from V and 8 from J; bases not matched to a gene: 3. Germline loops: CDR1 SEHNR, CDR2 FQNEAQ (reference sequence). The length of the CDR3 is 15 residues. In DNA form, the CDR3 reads TGTGCCAGCAGCTTAAGGACTAGCGGGGGTGATGAGCAGTTCTTC. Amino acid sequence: CASSLRTSGGDEQFF. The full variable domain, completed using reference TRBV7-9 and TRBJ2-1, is DTGVSQNPRHKITKRGQNVTFRCDPISEHNRLYWYRQTLGQGPEFLTYFQNEAQLEKSRLLSDRFSAERPKGSFSTLEIQRTEQGDSAMYLCASSLRTSGGDEQFFGPGTRLTVL.

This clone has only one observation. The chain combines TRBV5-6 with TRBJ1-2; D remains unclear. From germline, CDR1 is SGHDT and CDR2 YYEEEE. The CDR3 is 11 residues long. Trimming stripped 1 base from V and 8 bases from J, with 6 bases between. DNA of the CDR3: TGTGCCAGCAGCTTGATTAGCGGCTACACCTTC. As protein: CASSLISGYTF.

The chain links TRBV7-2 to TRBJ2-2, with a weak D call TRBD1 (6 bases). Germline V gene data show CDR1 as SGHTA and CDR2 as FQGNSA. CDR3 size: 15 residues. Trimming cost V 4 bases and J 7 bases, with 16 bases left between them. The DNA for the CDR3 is TGTGCCAGCAGCTATAGGGCAGGGGATGTCGGGGAGCTGTTTTTT. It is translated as CASSYRAGDVGELFF.

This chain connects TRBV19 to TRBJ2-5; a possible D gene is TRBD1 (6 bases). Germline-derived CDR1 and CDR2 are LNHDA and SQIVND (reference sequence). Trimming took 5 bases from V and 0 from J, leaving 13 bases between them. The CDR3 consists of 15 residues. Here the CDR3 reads CASSLTGMYQETQYF. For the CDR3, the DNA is TGTGCCAGTAGTTTAACAGGGATGTACCAAGAGACCCAGTACTTC. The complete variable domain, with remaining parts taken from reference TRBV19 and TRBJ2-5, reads DGGITQSPKYLFRKEGQNVTLSCEQNLNHDAMYWYRQDPGQGLRLIYYSQIVNDFQKGDIAEGYSVSREKKESFPLTVTSAQKNPTAFYLCASSLTGMYQETQYFGPGTRLLVL.

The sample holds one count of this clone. The CDR3 sequence: CASSFDEVTSTDTQYF. The DNA for the CDR3 is TGTGCCAGCAGTTTCGATGAGGTTACTAGCACAGATACGCAGTATTTT. The genes are TRBV27 and TRBJ2-3; no definite D call. This CDR3 has 16 residues. V lost 3 bases and J lost 0, with 13 bases in between. Germline V gene lookup returns CDR1 MNHEY and CDR2 SMNVEV (reference sequence).

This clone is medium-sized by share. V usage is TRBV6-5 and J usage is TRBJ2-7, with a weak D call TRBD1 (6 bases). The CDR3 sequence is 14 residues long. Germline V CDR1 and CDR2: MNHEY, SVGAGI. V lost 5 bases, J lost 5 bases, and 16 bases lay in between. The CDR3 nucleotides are TGTGCCAGCAGTCGCGGACAGCTAGCTGACGAGCAGTACTTC. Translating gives CASSRGQLADEQYF.

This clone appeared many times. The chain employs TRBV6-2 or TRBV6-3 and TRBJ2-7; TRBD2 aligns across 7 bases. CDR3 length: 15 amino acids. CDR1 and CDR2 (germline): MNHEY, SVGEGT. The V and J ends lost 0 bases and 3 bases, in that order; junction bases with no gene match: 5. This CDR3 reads CASSYSSGGVYEQYF. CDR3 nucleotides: TGTGCCAGCAGTTACTCCTCGGGGGGTGTCTACGAGCAGTACTTC.

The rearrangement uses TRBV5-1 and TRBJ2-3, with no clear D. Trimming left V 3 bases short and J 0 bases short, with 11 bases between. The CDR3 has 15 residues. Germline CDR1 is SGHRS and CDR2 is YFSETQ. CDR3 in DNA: TGCGCCAGCAGCTCGGAGAACCCTAGCACAGATACGCAGTATTTT. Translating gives CASSSENPSTDTQYF.

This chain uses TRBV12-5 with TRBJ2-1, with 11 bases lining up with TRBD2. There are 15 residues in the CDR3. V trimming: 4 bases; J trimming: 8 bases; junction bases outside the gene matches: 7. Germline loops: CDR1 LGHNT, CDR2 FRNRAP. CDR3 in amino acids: CASGSVSGGAYEQFF. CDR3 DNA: TGTGCTAGTGGTTCCGTTAGCGGGGGGGCCTATGAGCAGTTCTTC.

The CDR3 sequence: CASRPGTSADTQYF. The DNA for the CDR3 is TGTGCCAGCAGACCCGGGACTAGCGCAGATACGCAGTATTTT. The chain recombines TRBV9 with TRBJ2-3, with 10 nucleotides matching TRBD2. Trimming took 5 bases from V and 4 from J; bases not matched to a gene: 4. CDR1 is SGDLS and CDR2 is YYNGEE in the germline V gene. This CDR3 is 14 amino acids long.

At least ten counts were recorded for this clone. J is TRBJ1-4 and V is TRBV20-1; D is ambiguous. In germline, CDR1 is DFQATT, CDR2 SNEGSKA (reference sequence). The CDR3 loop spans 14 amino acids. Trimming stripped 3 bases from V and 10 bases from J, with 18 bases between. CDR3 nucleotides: TGCAGTGCTAGTATATCGACTGTAGGTGGAAAACTGTTTTTT. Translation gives CSASISTVGGKLFF.

The CDR3 region has the DNA TGTGCCTGGACCACGGGACAGGCTGGGCAGGGAAACACCATATATTTT. Its protein is CAWTTGQAGQGNTIYF. The chain recombines TRBV30 with TRBJ1-3, with 8 positions matching TRBD1. The germline CDR1 and CDR2 sequences are GTSNPN and SVGIG (reference sequence). This CDR3 has 16 amino acids. V was clipped by 4 bases and J by 4 bases; unmatched bases: 12.

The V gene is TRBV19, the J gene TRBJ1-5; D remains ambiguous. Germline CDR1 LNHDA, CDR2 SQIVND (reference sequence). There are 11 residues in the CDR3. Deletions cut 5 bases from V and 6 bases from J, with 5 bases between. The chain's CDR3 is CASSEGQPQHF. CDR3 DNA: TGTGCCAGTAGTGAGGGTCAGCCCCAGCATTTT.

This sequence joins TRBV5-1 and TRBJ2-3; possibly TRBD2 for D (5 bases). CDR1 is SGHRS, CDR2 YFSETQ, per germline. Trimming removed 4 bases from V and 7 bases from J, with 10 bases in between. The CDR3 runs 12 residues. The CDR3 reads CASSTGEYTQYF. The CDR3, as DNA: TGCGCCAGCAGCACCGGGGAGTATACGCAGTATTTT.

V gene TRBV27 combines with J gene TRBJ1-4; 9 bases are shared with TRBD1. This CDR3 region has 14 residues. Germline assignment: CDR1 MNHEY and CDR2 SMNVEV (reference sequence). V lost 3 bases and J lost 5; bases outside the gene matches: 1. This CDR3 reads CASSFGQGNEKLFF. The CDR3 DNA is TGTGCCAGCAGTTTTGGACAGGGGAATGAAAAACTGTTTTTT.

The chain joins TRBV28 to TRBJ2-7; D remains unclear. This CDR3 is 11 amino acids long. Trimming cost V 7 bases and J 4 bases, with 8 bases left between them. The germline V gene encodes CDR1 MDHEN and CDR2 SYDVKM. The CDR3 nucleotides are TGTGCCAGCAAACACCTTTACGAGCAGTACTTC. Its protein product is CASKHLYEQYF.

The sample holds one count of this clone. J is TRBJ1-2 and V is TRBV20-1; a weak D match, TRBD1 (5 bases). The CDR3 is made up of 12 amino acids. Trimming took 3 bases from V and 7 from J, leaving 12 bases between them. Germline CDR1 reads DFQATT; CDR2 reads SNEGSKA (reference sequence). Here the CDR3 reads CSASSQGLGYTF. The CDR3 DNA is TGCAGTGCTAGTTCTCAGGGACTTGGCTACACCTTC.